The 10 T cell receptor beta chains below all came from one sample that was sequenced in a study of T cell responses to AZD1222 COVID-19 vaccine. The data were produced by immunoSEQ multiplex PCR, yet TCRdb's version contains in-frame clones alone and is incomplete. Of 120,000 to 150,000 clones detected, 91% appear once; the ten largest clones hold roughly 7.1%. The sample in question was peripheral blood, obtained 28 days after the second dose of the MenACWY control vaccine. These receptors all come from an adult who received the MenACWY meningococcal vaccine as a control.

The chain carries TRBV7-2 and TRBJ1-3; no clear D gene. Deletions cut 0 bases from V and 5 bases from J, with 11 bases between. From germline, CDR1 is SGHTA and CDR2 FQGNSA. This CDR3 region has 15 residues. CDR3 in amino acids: CASSLAAGVRNTIYF. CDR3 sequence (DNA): TGTGCCAGCAGCTTAGCGGCGGGCGTACGAAACACCATATATTTT.

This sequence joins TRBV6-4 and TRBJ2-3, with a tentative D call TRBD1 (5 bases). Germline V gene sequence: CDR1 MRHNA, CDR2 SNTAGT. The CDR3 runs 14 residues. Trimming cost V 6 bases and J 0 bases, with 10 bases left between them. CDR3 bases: TGTGCCAGCAGACAGGACCCAAGCACAGATACGCAGTATTTT. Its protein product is CASRQDPSTDTQYF.

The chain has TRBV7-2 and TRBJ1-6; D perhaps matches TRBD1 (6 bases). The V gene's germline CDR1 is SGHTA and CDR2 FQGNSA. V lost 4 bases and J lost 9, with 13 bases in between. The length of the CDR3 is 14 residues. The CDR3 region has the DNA TGTGCCAGCAGCTACACGGGGGGCGCTTCACCCCTCCACTTT. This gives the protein CASSYTGGASPLHF. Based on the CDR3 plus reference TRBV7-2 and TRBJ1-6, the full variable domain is GAGVSQSPSNKVTEKGKDVELRCDPISGHTALYWYRQSLGQGLEFLIYFQGNSAPDKSGLPSDRFSAERTGGSVSTLTIQRTQQEDSAVYLCASSYTGGASPLHFGNGTRLTVT.

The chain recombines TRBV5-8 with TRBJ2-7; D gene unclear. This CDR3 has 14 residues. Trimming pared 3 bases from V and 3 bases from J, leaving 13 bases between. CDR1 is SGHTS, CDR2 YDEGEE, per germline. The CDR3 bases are TGTGCCAGCAGCTCTCCGGGTTATTTCTACGAGCAGTACTTC. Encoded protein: CASSSPGYFYEQYF.

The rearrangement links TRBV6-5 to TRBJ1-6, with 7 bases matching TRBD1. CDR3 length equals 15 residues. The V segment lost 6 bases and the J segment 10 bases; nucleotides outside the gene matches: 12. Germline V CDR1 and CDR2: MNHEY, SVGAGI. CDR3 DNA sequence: TGTGCCAGCAGGCGAACCGGGACAGAGGGATCACCCCTCCACTTT. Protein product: CASRRTGTEGSPLHF.

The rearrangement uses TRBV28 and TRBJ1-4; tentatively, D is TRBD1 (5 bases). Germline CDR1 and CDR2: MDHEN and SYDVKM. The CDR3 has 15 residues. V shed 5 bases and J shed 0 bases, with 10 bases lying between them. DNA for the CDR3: TGTGCCAGCAGTGCCGGACATACAACTAATGAAAAACTGTTTTTT. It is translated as CASSAGHTTNEKLFF.

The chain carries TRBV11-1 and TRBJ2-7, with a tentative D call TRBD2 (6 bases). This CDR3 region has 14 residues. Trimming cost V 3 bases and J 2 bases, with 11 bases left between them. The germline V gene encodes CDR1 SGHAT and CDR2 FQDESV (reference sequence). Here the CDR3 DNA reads TGTGCCAGCAGCTTCGGGGGTATTGCCTACGAGCAGTACTTC. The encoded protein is CASSFGGIAYEQYF.

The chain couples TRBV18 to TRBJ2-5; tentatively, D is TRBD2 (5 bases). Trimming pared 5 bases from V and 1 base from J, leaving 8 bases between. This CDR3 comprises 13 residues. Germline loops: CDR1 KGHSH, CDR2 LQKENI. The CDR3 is CASSRETQETQYF. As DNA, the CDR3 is TGTGCCAGCTCAAGGGAGACCCAAGAGACCCAGTACTTC.

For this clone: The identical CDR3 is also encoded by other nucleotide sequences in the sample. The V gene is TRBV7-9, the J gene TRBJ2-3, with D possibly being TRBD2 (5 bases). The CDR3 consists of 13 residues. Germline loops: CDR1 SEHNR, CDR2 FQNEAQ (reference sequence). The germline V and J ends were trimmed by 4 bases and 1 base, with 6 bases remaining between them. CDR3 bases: TGTGCCAGCAGCTACGGGGGCACAGATACGCAGTATTTT. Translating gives CASSYGGTDTQYF. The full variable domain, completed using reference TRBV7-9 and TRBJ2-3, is DTGVSQNPRHKITKRGQNVTFRCDPISEHNRLYWYRQTLGQGPEFLTYFQNEAQLEKSRLLSDRFSAERPKGSFSTLEIQRTEQGDSAMYLCASSYGGTDTQYFGPGTRLTVL.

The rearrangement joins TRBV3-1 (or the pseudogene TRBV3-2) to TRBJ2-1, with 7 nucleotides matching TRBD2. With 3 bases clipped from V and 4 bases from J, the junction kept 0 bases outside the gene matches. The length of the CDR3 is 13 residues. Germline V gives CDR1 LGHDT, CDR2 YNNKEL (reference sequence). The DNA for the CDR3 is TGTGCCAGCAGCCACGGGGGGTACAATGAGCAGTTCTTC. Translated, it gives CASSHGGYNEQFF.